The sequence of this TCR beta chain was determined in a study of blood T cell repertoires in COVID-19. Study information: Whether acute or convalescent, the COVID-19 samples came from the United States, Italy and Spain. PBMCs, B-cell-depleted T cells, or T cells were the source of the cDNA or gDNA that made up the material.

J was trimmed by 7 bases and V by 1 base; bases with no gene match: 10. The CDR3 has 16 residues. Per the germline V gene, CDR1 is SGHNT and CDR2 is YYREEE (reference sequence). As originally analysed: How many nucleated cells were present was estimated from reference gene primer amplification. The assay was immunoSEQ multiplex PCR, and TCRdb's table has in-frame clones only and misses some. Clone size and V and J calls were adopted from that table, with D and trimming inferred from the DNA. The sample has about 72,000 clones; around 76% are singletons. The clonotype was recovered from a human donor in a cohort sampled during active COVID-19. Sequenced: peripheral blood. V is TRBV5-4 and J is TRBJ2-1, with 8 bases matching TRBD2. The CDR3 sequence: CASSLTGGHPSNEQFF. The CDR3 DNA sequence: TGTGCCAGCAGCTTGACGGGAGGGCACCCCTCGAATGAGCAGTTCTTC. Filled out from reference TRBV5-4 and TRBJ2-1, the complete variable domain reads ETGVTQSPTHLIKTRGQQVTLRCSSQSGHNTVSWYQQALGQGPQFIFQYYREEENGRGNFPPRFSGLQFPNYSSELNVNALELDDSALYLCASSLTGGHPSNEQFFGPGTRLTVL.